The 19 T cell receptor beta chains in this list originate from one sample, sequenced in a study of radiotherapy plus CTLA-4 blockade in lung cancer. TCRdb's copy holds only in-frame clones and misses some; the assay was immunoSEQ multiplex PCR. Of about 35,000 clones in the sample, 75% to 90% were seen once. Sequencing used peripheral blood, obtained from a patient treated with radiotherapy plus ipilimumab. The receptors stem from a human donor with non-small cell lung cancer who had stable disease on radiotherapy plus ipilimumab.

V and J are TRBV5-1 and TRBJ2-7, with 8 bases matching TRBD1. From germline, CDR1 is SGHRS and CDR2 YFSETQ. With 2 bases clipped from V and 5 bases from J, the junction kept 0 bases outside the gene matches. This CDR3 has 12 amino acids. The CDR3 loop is CASSLQGDEQYF. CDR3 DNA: TGCGCCAGCAGCTTACAGGGGGACGAGCAGTACTTC.

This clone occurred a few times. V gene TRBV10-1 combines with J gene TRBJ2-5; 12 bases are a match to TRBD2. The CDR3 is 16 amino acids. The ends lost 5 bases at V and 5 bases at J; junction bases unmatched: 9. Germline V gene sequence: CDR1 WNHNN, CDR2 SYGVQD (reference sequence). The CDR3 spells CASSRLAGESMETQYF. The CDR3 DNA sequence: TGCGCCAGCAGTCGACTAGCGGGAGAGAGTATGGAGACCCAGTACTTC.

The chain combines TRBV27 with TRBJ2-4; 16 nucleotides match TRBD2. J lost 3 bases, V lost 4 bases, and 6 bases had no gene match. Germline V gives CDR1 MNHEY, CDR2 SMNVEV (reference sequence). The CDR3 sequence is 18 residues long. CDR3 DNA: TGTGCCAGCAGTTCCGCGGGACTAGCGGGAGGGGACAAAAACATTCAGTACTTC. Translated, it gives CASSSAGLAGGDKNIQYF.

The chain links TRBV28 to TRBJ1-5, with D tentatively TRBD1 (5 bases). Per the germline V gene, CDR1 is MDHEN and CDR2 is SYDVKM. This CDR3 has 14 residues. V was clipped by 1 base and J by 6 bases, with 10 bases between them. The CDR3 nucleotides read TGTGCCAGCAGTTTATTGGGGGGGAGTCAGCCCCAGCATTTT. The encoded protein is CASSLLGGSQPQHF.

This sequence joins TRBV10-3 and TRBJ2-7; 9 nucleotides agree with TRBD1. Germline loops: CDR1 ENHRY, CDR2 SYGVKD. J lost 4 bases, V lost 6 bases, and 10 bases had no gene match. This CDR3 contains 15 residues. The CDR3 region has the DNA TGTGCCATCAGGGCCGGGACAGGGAGGGTGTACGAGCAGTACTTC. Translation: CAIRAGTGRVYEQYF.

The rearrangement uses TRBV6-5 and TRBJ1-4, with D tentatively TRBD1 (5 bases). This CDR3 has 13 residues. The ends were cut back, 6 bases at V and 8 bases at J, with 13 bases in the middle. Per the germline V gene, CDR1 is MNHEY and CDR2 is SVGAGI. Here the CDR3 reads CASRRGHGEKLFF. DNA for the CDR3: TGTGCCAGCAGACGCGGACACGGCGAAAAACTGTTTTTT.

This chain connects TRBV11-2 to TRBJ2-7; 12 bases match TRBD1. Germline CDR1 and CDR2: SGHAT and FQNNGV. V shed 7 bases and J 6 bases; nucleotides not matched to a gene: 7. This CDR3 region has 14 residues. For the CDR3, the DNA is TGTGCCAGCACCCAAGGGACAGGGGGCGGCGAGCAGTACTTC. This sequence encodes CASTQGTGGGEQYF.

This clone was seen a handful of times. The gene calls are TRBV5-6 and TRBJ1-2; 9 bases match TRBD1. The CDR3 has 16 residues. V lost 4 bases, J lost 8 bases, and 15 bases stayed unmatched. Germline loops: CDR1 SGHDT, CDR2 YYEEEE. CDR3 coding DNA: TGTGCCAGCAGCCCCCAGCGGGACAGGGCCCGAAGAGGCTACACCTTC. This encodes CASSPQRDRARRGYTF.

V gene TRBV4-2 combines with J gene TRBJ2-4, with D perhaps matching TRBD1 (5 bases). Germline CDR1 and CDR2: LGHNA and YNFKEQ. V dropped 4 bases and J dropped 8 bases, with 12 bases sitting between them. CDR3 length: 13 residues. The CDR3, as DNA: TGTGCCAGCAGCCGGGGCCCTCCCGACATTCAGTACTTC. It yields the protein CASSRGPPDIQYF.

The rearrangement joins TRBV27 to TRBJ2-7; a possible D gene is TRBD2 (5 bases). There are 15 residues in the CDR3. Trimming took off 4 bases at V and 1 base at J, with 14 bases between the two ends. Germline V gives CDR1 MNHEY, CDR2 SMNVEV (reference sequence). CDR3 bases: TGTGCCAGCAGTTACGGCCCCAGCGGTTCCTACGAGCAGTACTTC. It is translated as CASSYGPSGSYEQYF.

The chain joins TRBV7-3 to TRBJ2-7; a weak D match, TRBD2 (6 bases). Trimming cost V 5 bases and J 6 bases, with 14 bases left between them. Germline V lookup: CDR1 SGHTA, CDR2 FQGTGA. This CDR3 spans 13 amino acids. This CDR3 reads CASSPPGVSEQYF. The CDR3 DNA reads TGTGCCAGCAGCCCGCCGGGGGTAAGCGAGCAGTACTTC.

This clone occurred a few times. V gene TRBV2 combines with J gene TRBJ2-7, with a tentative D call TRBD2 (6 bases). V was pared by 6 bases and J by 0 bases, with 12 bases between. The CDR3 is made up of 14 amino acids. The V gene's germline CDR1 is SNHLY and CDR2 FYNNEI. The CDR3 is CASRRSGLSYEQYF. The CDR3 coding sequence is TGTGCCAGCAGGAGGAGCGGGCTCTCCTACGAGCAGTACTTC.

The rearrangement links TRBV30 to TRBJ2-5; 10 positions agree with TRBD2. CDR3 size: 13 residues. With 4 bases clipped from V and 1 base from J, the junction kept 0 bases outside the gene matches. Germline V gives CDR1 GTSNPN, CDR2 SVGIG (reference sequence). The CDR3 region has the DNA TGTGCCTGGACTAGCGGGAGCCAAGAGACCCAGTACTTC. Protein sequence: CAWTSGSQETQYF. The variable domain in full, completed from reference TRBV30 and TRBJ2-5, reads SQTIHQWPATLVQPVGSPLSLECTVEGTSNPNLYWYRQAAGRGLQLLFYSVGIGQISSEVPQNLSASRPQDRQFILSSKKLLLSDSGFYLCAWTSGSQETQYFGPGTRLLVL.

The CDR3 DNA is TGTGCCACCAGGGACAGGCCCTCCTACGAGCAGTACTTC. It encodes CATRDRPSYEQYF. The chain links TRBV27 to TRBJ2-7; 8 nucleotides line up with TRBD1. This CDR3 spans 13 amino acids. Germline assignment: CDR1 MNHEY and CDR2 SMNVEV (reference sequence). Trimming at V came to 10 bases and at J to 0 bases, leaving 5 bases not matched to a gene.

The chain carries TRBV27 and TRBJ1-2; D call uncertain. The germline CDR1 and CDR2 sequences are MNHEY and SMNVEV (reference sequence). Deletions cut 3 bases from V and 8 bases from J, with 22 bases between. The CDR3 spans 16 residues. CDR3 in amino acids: CASSFSRGAGRGGYTF. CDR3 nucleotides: TGTGCCAGCAGTTTTTCCCGGGGTGCGGGTCGTGGGGGCTACACCTTC.

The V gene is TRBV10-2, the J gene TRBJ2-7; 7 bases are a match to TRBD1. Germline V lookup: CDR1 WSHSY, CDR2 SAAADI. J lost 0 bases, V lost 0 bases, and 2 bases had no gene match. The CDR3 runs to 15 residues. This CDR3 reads CASSESGQISYEQYF. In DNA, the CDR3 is TGCGCCAGCAGTGAGTCGGGACAGATCTCCTACGAGCAGTACTTC.

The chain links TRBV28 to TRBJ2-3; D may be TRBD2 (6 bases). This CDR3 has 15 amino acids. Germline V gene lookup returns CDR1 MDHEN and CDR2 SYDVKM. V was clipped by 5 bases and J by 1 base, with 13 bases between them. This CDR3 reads CASSARGTRTDTQYF. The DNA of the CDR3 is TGTGCCAGCAGTGCACGCGGGACTCGCACAGATACGCAGTATTTT.

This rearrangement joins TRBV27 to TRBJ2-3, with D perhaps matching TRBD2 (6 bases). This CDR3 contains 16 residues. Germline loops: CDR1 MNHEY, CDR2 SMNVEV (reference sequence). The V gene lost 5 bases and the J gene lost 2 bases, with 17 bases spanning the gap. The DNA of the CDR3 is TGTGCCAGCAGTCCGAGAGCGGGCAGTCTCACAGATACGCAGTATTTT. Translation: CASSPRAGSLTDTQYF.

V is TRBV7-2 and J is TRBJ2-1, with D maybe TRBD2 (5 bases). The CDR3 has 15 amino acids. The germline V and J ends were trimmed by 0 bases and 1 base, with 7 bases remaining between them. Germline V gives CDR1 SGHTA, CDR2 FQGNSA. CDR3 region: CASSLAGVSYNEQFF. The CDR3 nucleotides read TGTGCCAGCAGCTTAGCGGGAGTGTCCTACAATGAGCAGTTCTTC.